This T cell receptor beta chain was recorded in a study of cytotoxic CD8 clonotypes in ibrutinib-treated CLL. Sequencing was designed to attain a depth spanning 1 in 200,000 to 1 in 1 million T cells. Sequencing was performed with immunoSEQ multiplex PCR; in TCRdb, only in-frame clones are kept and a portion is missing. Of over 120,000 clones listed, 80% are singletons. This CDR3 contains 14 residues. V gave up 9 bases and J gave up 5 bases, with 17 bases separating them. CDR1 and CDR2 (germline): MRHNA, SNTAGT. This clone was picked up a small number of times. This clonotype was sampled from a human donor with chronic lymphocytic leukemia. The rearrangement joins TRBV6-4 to TRBJ2-1; D is ambiguous. This sample comprised PBMCs, obtained after 36 months of ibrutinib treatment. The CDR3: CASVEGSRNNEQFF. The DNA of the CDR3 is TGTGCCAGTGTTGAAGGAAGCCGTAACAATGAGCAGTTCTTC.